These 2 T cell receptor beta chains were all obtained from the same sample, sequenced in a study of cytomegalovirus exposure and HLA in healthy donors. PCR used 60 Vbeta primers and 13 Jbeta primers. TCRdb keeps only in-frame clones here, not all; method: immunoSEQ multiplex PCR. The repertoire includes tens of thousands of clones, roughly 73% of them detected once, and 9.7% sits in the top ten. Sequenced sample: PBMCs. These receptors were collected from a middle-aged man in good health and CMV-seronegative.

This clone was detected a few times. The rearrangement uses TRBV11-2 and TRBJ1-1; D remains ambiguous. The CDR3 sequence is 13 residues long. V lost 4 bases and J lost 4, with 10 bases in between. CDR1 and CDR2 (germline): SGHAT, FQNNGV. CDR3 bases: TGTGCCAGCAGCTCAAACCGGGGCACTGAAGCTTTCTTT. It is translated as CASSSNRGTEAFF.

CDR3 DNA: TGTGCCAGTAGTATCCAATCTCGATCTAGAGCCCCGGCCTCCTACAATGAGCAGTTCTTC. Protein product: CASSIQSRSRAPASYNEQFF. The V gene is TRBV19, the J gene TRBJ2-1; the D is unclear. The CDR3 contains 20 residues. Germline loops: CDR1 LNHDA, CDR2 SQIVND (reference sequence). Trimming cost V 3 bases and J 0 bases, with 24 bases left between them.